This TCR beta chain stems from a study of T cell repertoires in cytomegalovirus infection. The CDR3 is 16 residues long. With 6 bases removed from V and 0 bases from J, the gap between germline ends came to 16 bases. The germline V gene has CDR1 SEHNR and CDR2 FQNEAQ (reference sequence). In TCRdb, the reads were re-called with MiXCR into one record per CDR3 protein. The table has some 180,000 distinct CDR3 sequences, about 17% seen once. Sequencing was carried out using CD8+ T cells from PBMCs. This TCR came from a human donor in good health (CMV status not recorded). Some clones in this sample may be carry-over from other donors' samples. The chain employs TRBV7-9 and TRBJ2-3; D call uncertain. The DNA of the CDR3 is TGTGCCAGCAGTTCCATAGCAGCCTCTAGCACAGATACGCAGTATTTT. Translated: CASSSIAASSTDTQYF.